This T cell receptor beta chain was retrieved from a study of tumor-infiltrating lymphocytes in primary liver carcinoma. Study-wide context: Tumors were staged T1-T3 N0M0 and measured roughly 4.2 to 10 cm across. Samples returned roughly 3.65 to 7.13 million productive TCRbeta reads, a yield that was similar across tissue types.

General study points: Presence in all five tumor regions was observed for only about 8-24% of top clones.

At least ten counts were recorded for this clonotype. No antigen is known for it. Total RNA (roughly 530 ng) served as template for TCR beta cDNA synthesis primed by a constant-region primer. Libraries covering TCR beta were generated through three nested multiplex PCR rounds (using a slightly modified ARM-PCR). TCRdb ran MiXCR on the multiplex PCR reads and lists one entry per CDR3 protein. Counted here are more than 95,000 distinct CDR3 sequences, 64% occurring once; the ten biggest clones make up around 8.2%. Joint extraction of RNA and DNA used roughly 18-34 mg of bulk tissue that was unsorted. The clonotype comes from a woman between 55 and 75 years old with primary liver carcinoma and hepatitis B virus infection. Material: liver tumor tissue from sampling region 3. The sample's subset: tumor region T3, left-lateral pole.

The CDR3 protein is CASSLGLSQETQYF. DNA for the CDR3: TGTGCCAGCAGCTTAGGACTCTCCCAAGAGACCCAGTACTTC. V is TRBV11-2 and J is TRBJ2-5; D gene ambiguous. Germline lookup yields CDR1 SGHAT and CDR2 FQNNGV. The CDR3 consists of 14 residues. Trimming shortened V by 1 base and J by 1 base, and 7 bases separated the two germline ends. Full variable domain (missing parts from reference TRBV11-2 and TRBJ2-5): EAGVAQSPRYKIIEKRQSVAFWCNPISGHATLYWYQQILGQGPKLLIQFQNNGVVDDSQLPKDRFSAERLKGVDSTLKIQPAKLEDSAVYLCASSLGLSQETQYFGPGTRLLVL.